These T cell receptor beta chains were read from a single sample in a study of shared clonotypes between healthy human individuals. Some clones are missing from TCRdb's copy, which holds only in-frame ones; the method was immunoSEQ multiplex PCR. The table shows about 2.4 million clones, with around nine tenths occurring only once. The sequenced sample was naive CD4+ T cells sorted from blood. These receptors were taken from a young man in good health. Both conserved end residues are part of each CDR3. The D gene is left open where the match is weak. The size of a clone is reported for some rows only, either as once, few or many, or as a class for expanded clones.

clone_size | d_call | j_call | v_call | cdr3_nt | cdr3_aa
once | TRBD2 | TRBJ2-5 | TRBV27 | TGTGCCAGCAGTTTATTGCGTAGCGGGAGGGTGTACCAAGAGACCCAGTACTTC | CASSLLRSGRVYQETQYF
. | . | TRBJ1-2 | TRBV10-3 | TGTGCCATCAGTGAGTCAGGGTTCGGCTACACCTTC | CAISESGFGYTF
. | TRBD1 | TRBJ2-1 | TRBV2 | TGTGCCAGCAGCGGACAGGGTAAGGGTGAGCAGTTCTTC | CASSGQGKGEQFF
. | . | TRBJ2-5 | TRBV10-1 | TGCGCCAGCAGTGATACGATTACGGAGACCCAGTACTTC | CASSDTITETQYF
. | TRBD1 | TRBJ1-6 | TRBV27 | TGTGCCAGCAGTTTATCCCAGGGGACAGGGACGGGACCCCTCCACTTT | CASSLSQGTGTGPLHF
. | . | TRBJ1-5 | TRBV28 | TGTGCCAGCAGTTTACCCACAGGAGGGACGCGGCCCCAGCATTTT | CASSLPTGGTRPQHF
few | . | TRBJ2-7 | TRBV27 | TGTGCCAGCAGTTCACTCGGGGGCCTACCCTACTTC | CASSSLGGLPYF
. | . | TRBJ2-7 | TRBV19 | TGTGCCAGTAGTGTCCGGGACGGAACCTACGAGCAGTACTTC | CASSVRDGTYEQYF
. | TRBD1 | TRBJ2-7 | TRBV30 | TGTGCCTGGAGTGTTTACATAGGACAGGGAACCTACGAGCAGTACTTC | CAWSVYIGQGTYEQYF
. | . | TRBJ2-3 | TRBV2 | TGTGCCAGCTCGCTAAGTACGCAGTATTTT | CASSLSTQYF
. | TRBD1 | TRBJ2-1 | TRBV27 | TGTGCCAGCAGTTTGGGGACAGGGCTTAATGAGCAGTTCTTC | CASSLGTGLNEQFF
. | TRBD2 | TRBJ2-5 | TRBV5-4 | TGTGCCAGCAACCGAGATGGAGGGAGGGAAGAGCAGTACTTC | CASNRDGGREEQYF
once | . | TRBJ1-1 | TRBV2 | TGTGCCAGCAGTGAAACTGCGGGGGTTGAAGCTTTCTTT | CASSETAGVEAFF
. | TRBD2 | TRBJ2-7 | TRBV10-3 | TGTGCCATCAGTGAGTATACTAGCGGAACCTACGAGCAGTACTTC | CAISEYTSGTYEQYF
once | . | TRBJ2-3 | TRBV5-6 | TGTGCCAGCAACCTGCGGGGTACAGATACGCAGTATTTT | CASNLRGTDTQYF
. | . | TRBJ1-1 | TRBV7-2 | TGTGCCAGCAGCTTCCAGGGTAGTTCTGAAGCTTTCTTT | CASSFQGSSEAFF
. | . | TRBJ1-2 | TRBV6-5 | TGTGCCAGCAGTTCTCCTAGTTATGGCTACACCTTC | CASSSPSYGYTF
once | . | TRBJ2-6 | TRBV7-2 | TGTGCCAGCAGCTTAGATTTGGGTAGCTCTGGGGCCAACGTCCTGACTTTC | CASSLDLGSSGANVLTF
. | . | TRBJ1-5 | TRBV21-1 | TGTGCCAGCAGCAAAGCGCAGGGAGGGAGGCTGGGCAATCAGCCCCAGCATTTT | CASSKAQGGRLGNQPQHF
. | . | TRBJ1-5 | TRBV19 | TGTGCCAGTAGTATAGGTGGGTCCGTTGGGGGACAGCCCCAGCATTTT | CASSIGGSVGGQPQHF
. | TRBD1 | TRBJ1-1 | TRBV7-9 | TGTGCCAGCAGCCCCTGGGACAGGGGCGAGGGGAGAGCTTTCTTT | CASSPWDRGEGRAFF
. | . | TRBJ1-1 | TRBV18 | TGTGCCAGCTCACTTGACAGGAACACTGAAGCTTTCTTT | CASSLDRNTEAFF
. | . | TRBJ1-5 | TRBV6-1 | TGTGCCAGCAGTCCAGAGTGGAGCAATCAGCCCCAGCATTTT | CASSPEWSNQPQHF
. | . | TRBJ1-4 | TRBV6-1 | TGTGCCGGGGCTGGGGGGAGGGCTAATGAAAAACTGTTTTTT | CAGAGGRANEKLFF
once | . | TRBJ2-2 | TRBV18 | TGTGCCAGCTCAGTATCCAGGAACACCGGGGAGCTGTTTTTT | CASSVSRNTGELFF
. | . | TRBJ1-1 | TRBV9 | TGTGCCAGCAGCGTAGGCCTCTTCACTGAAGCTTTCTTT | CASSVGLFTEAFF
. | . | TRBJ1-1 | TRBV5-4 | TGTGCCAGCAGCTTGGCGTTTCAGAACACTGAAGCTTTCTTT | CASSLAFQNTEAFF
. | . | TRBJ2-1 | TRBV5-4 | TGTGCCAGCAGCTTGGCCCCCGGGGAGTTCTTC | CASSLAPGEFF
once | . | TRBJ1-3 | TRBV27 | TGTGCCAGCAGTTCATCCAGGGAGGCTAGTGGAAACACCATATATTTT | CASSSSREASGNTIYF
. | . | TRBJ1-6 | TRBV14 | TGTGCCAGCAGCCAAGATGGCCCAGCTTCACCCCTCCACTTT | CASSQDGPASPLHF
. | . | TRBJ2-2 | TRBV19 | TGTGCCAGTAGGGACTCTGGTAGGGGAAACACCGGGGAGCTGTTTTTT | CASRDSGRGNTGELFF
. | . | TRBJ2-3 | TRBV7-2 | TGTGCCAGCAGCTTCGGGGCCCCCCCAGATACGCAGTATTTT | CASSFGAPPDTQYF
. | . | TRBJ1-6 | TRBV6-1 | TGTGCCAGCAGGAATGGGGGCTCCTATAATTCACCCCTCCACTTT | CASRNGGSYNSPLHF
. | TRBD2 | TRBJ2-1 | TRBV11-2 | TGTGCCAGCAGCTTAAGGGGGACTAGCGGAATAAAACAAGGAAATGAGCAGTTCTTC | CASSLRGTSGIKQGNEQFF